This T cell receptor beta chain stems from a study of blood T cells in healthy people across ages. The overall study: Per every two T cells, about one barcoded beta molecule was captured by template switching.

Germline values: CDR1 LGHNA, CDR2 YSLEER. The germline V and J ends were trimmed by 0 bases and 4 bases, with 13 bases remaining between them. The CDR3 consists of 17 residues. The use of a sample-barcoded 5' primer and a J-beta primer mix characterized a second PCR of roughly 6 to 11 cycles. Unique molecular identifiers of 12 random nucleotides labeled each cDNA. TCRdb processed the 5' RACE reads anew with MiXCR; each CDR3 protein has one entry. The data contain around 1,000,000 distinct CDR3 sequences, approximately 38% of them singletons. The specimen was blood. The V gene is TRBV4-3, the J gene TRBJ2-6; D is possibly TRBD1 (6 bases). The TCR was taken from a man aged 18 to 29 in good health. This CDR3 reads CASSQEGAGVGANVLTF. In DNA, the CDR3 is TGCGCCAGCAGCCAAGAGGGGGCAGGGGTCGGGGCCAACGTCCTGACTTTC.